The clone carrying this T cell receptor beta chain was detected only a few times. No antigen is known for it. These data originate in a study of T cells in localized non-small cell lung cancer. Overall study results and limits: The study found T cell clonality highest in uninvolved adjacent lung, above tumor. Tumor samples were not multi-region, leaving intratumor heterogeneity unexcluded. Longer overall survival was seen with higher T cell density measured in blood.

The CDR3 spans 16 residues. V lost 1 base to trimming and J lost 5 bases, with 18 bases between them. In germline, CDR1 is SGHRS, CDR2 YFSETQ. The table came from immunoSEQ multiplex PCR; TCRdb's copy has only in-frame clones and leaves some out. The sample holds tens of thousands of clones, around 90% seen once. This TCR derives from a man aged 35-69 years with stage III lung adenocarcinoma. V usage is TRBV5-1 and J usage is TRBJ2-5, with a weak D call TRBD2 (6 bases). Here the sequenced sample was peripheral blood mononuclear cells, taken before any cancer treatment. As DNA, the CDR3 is TGCGCCAGCAGCTTGTTGTCTAGCGTATCGTGGGAGACCCAGTACTTC. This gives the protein CASSLLSSVSWETQYF.